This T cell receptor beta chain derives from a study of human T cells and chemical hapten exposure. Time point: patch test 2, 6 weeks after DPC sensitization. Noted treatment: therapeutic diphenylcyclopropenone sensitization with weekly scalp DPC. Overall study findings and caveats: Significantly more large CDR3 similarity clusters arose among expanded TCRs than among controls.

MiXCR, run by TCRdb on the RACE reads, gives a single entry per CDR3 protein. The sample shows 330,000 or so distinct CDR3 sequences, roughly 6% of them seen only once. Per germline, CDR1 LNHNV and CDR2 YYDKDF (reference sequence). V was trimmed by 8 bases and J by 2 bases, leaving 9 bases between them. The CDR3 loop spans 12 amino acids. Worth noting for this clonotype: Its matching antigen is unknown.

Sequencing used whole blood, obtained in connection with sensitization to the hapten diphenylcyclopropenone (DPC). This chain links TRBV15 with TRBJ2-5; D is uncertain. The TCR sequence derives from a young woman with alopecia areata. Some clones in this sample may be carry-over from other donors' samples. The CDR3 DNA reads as TGTGCCACCGCTCTGGGGCAAGAGACCCAGTACTTC. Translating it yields CATALGQETQYF.